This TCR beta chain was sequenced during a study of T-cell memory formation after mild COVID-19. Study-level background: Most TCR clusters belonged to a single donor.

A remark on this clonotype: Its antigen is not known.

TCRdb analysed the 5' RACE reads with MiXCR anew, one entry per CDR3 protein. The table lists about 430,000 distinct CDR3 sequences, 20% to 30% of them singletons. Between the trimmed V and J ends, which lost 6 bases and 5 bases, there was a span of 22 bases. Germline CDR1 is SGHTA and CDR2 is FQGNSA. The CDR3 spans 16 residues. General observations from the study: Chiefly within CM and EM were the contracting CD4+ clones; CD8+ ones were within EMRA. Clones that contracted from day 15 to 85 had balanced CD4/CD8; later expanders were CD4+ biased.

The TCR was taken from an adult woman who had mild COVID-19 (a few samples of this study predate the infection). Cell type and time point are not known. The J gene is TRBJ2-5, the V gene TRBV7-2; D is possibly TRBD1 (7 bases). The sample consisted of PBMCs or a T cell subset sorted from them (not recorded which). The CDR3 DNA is TGTGCCAGCAGTTTTCCCCCAGGGGGGCGGTATGAGACCCAGTACTTC. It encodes CASSFPPGGRYETQYF.